Included here is one TCR beta chain sequence, with context. The record originates from a study of cytomegalovirus exposure and HLA in healthy donors. About the research overall: In an early release, HLA-typed donors contributed tens of millions of unique TCR sequences.

Primers for the PCR totalled 60 Vbeta and 13 Jbeta. The method was immunoSEQ multiplex PCR; TCRdb's version includes in-frame clones alone and lacks a portion of them. The table records under 200,000 clones, roughly four fifths of them present only once. Sequenced: PBMCs. The TCR comes from a woman younger than 45 in good health and CMV-seropositive.

CDR3 loop: CASSPLGPSGGISYNEQFF. CDR3 nucleotide sequence: TGTGCCAGCAGCCCCTTAGGTCCTAGCGGGGGAATCTCCTACAATGAGCAGTTCTTC. This rearrangement joins TRBV7-2 to TRBJ2-1, with 10 bases fitting TRBD2. Per the germline V gene, CDR1 is SGHTA and CDR2 is FQGNSA. The J segment lost 0 bases and the V segment lost 5 bases, leaving 13 bases of the junction unmatched. This CDR3 has 19 amino acids.